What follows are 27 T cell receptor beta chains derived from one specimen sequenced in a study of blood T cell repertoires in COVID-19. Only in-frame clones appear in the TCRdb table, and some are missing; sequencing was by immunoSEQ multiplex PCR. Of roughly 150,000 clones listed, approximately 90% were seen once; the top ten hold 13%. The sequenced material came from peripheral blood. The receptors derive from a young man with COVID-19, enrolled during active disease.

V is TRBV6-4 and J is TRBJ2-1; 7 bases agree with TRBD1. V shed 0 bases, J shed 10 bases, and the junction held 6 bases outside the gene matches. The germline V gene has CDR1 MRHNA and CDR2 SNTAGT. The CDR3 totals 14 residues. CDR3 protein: CASSDSNRGREQFF. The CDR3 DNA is TGTGCCAGCAGTGACTCGAACAGGGGCCGCGAGCAGTTCTTC.

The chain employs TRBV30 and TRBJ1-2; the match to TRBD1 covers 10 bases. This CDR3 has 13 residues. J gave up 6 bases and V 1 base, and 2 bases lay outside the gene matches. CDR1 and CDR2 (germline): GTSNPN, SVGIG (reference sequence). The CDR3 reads CAWSAGTGDGYTF. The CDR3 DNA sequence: TGTGCCTGGAGTGCGGGGACAGGGGATGGCTACACCTTC.

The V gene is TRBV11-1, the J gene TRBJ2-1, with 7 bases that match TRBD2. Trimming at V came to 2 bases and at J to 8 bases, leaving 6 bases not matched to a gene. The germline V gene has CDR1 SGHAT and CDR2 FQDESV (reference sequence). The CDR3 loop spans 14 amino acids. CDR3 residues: CASSLMGEGYEQFF. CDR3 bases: TGTGCCAGCAGCTTAATGGGGGAGGGTTATGAGCAGTTCTTC. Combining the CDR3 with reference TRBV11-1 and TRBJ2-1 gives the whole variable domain EAEVAQSPRYKITEKSQAVAFWCDPISGHATLYWYRQILGQGPELLVQFQDESVVDDSQLPKDRFSAERLKGVDSTLKIQPAELGDSAMYLCASSLMGEGYEQFFGPGTRLTVL.

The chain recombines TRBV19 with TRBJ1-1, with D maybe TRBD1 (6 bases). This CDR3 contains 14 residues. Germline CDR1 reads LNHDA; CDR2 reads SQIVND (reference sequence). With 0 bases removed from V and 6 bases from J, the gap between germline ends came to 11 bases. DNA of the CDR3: TGTGCCAGTAGTATAGACCAGGGGTCGGCTGAAGCTTTCTTT. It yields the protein CASSIDQGSAEAFF. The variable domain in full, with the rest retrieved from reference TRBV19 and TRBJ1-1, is DGGITQSPKYLFRKEGQNVTLSCEQNLNHDAMYWYRQDPGQGLRLIYYSQIVNDFQKGDIAEGYSVSREKKESFPLTVTSAQKNPTAFYLCASSIDQGSAEAFFGQGTRLTVV.

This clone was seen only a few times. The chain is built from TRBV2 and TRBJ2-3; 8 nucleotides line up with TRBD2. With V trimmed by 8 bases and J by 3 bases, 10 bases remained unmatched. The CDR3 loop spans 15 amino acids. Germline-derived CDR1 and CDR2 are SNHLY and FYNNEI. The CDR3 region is CASGGSGMATDTQYF. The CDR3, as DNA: TGTGCCAGCGGGGGTAGCGGGATGGCGACAGATACGCAGTATTTT.

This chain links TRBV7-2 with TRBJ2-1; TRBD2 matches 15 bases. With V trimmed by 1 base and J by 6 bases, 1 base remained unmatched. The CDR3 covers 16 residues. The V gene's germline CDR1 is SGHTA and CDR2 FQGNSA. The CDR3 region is CASSLGTSGRANEQFF. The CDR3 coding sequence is TGTGCCAGCAGCTTAGGGACTAGCGGGAGGGCCAATGAGCAGTTCTTC.

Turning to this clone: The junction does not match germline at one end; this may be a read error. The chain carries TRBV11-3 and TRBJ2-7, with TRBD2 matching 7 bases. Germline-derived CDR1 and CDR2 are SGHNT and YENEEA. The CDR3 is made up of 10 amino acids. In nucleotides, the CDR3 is TGTGCCAGCAGTTGTGGACGGGAGGTCTTC. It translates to CASSCGREVF.

CDR3 amino acids: CASSLSGTEAGELFF. CDR3 nucleotide sequence: TGCGCCAGCAGCTTGTCTGGGACAGAGGCCGGGGAGCTGTTTTTT. V gene TRBV5-1 combines with J gene TRBJ2-2; 7 bases are shared with TRBD1. V was clipped by 1 base and J by 6 bases; unmatched bases: 6. There are 15 residues in the CDR3. Germline V gene lookup returns CDR1 SGHRS and CDR2 YFSETQ.

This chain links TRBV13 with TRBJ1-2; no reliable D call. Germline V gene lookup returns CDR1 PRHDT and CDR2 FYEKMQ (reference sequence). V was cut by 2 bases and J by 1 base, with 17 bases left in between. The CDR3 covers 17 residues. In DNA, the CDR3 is TGTGCCAGCAGCTTACAGGACGGGAAGGGAAGTAACTATGGCTACACCTTC. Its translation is CASSLQDGKGSNYGYTF.

This CDR3 reads CASSITSGRWNEQFF. As DNA, the CDR3 is TGTGCCAGCAGTATAACTAGCGGGAGGTGGAATGAGCAGTTCTTC. This sequence joins TRBV28 and TRBJ2-1, with 12 bases matching TRBD2. This CDR3 is built from 15 residues. V was pared by 5 bases and J by 7 bases, with 6 bases of the junction left unmatched. Germline V lookup: CDR1 MDHEN, CDR2 SYDVKM.

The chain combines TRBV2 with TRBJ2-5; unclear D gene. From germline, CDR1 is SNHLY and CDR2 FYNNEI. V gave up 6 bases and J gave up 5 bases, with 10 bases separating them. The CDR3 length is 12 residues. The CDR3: CASSKYEETQYF. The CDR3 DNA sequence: TGTGCCAGCAGCAAGTATGAGGAGACCCAGTACTTC.

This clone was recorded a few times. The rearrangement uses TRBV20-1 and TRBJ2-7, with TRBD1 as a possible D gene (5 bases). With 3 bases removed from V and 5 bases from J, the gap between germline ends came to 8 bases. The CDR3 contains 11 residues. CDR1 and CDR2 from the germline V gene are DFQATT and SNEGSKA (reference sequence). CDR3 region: CSARTVHEQYF. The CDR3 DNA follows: TGCAGTGCTAGGACAGTCCACGAGCAGTACTTC.

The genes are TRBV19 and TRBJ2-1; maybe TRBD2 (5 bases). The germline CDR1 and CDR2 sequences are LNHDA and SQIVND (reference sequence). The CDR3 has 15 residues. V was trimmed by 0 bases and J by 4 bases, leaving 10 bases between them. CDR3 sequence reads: CASSIDGVEYNEQFF. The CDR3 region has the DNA TGTGCCAGTAGTATAGACGGGGTTGAATACAATGAGCAGTTCTTC.

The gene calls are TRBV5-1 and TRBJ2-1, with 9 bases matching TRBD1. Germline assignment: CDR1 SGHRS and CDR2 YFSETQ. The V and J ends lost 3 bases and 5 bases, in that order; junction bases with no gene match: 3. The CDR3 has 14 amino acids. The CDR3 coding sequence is TGCGCCAGCAGCTCAGGACAGGGGAACAATGAGCAGTTCTTC. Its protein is CASSSGQGNNEQFF.

The CDR3 DNA reads TGTGCCAGCAGCGGCGGCCGGACTAGCGGTAGCACAGATACGCAGTATTTT. Protein product: CASSGGRTSGSTDTQYF. V and J are TRBV7-6 and TRBJ2-3, with 10 bases that match TRBD2. The CDR3 is made up of 17 amino acids. Germline V CDR1 and CDR2: SGHVS, FNYEAQ. The J segment lost 0 bases and the V segment lost 5 bases, leaving 8 bases of the junction unmatched.

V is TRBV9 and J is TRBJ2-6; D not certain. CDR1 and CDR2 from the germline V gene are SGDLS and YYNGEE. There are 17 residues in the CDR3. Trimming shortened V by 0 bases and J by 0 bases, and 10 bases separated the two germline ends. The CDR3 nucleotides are TGTGCCAGCAGCGTAGGGGCGCGAAACTCTGGGGCCAACGTCCTGACTTTC. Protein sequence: CASSVGARNSGANVLTF.

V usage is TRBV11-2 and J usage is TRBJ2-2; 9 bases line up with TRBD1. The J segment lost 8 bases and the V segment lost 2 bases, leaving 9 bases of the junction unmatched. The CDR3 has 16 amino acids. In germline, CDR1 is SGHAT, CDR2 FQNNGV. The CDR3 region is CASSLTWDRERGELFF. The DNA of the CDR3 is TGTGCCAGCAGCTTAACTTGGGACAGGGAAAGGGGGGAGCTGTTTTTT.

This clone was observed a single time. The CDR3 reads CASSQAGETGRITEAFF. Here the CDR3 DNA reads TGTGCCAGCAGCCAAGCTGGGGAGACAGGGAGAATCACTGAAGCTTTCTTT. The rearrangement joins TRBV14 to TRBJ1-1; 7 nucleotides agree with TRBD1. The germline V gene has CDR1 SGHDN and CDR2 FVKESK. This CDR3 is 17 amino acids long. J was trimmed by 4 bases and V by 1 base; bases with no gene match: 12.

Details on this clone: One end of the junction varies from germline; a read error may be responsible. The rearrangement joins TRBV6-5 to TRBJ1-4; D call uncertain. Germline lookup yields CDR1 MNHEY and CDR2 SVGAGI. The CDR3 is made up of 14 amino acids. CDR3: CASRAGSLGEKLLF. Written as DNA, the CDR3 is TGTGCCAGCAGGGCCGGGTCCCTGGGAGAAAAACTGCTTTTT.

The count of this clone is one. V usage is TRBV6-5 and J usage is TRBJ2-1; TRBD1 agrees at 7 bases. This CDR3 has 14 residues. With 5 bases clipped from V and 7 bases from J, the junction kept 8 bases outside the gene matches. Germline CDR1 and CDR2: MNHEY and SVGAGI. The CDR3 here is CASSPSFRGNEQFF. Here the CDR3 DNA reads TGTGCCAGCAGTCCTTCTTTCAGGGGGAATGAGCAGTTCTTC.

Here the CDR3 DNA reads TGTGCCAAAATGGGGGGATCTGGAAACACCATATATTTT. The encoded protein is CAKMGGSGNTIYF. The chain links TRBV19 to TRBJ1-3; D might be TRBD1 (5 bases). Per germline, CDR1 LNHDA and CDR2 SQIVND (reference sequence). Trimming pared 10 bases from V and 1 base from J, leaving 11 bases between. The length of the CDR3 is 13 residues.

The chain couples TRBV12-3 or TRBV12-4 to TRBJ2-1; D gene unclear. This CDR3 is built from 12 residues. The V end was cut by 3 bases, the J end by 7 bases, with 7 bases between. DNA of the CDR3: TGTGCCAGCAGTTTGGGCACGAATGAGCAGTTCTTC. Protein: CASSLGTNEQFF.

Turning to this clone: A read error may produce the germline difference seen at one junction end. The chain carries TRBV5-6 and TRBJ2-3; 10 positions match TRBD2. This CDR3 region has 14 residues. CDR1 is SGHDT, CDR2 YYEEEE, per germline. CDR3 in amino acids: CLSGRGRFTDTQYF. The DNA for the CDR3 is TGCCTAAGCGGGAGGGGGCGATTCACAGATACGCAGTATTTT.

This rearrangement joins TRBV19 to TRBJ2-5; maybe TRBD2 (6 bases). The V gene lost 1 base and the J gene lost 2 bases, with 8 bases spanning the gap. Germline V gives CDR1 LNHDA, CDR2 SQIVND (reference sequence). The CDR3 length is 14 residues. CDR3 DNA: TGTGCCAGTAGTATAGGCGGGGTACAAGAGACCCAGTACTTC. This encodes CASSIGGVQETQYF.

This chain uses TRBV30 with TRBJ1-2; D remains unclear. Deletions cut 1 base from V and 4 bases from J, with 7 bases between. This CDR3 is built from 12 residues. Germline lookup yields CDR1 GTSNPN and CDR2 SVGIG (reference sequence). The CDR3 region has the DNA TGTGCCTGGAGTGGAGCTCCCTATGGCTACACCTTC. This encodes CAWSGAPYGYTF. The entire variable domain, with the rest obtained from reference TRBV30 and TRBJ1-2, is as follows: SQTIHQWPATLVQPVGSPLSLECTVEGTSNPNLYWYRQAAGRGLQLLFYSVGIGQISSEVPQNLSASRPQDRQFILSSKKLLLSDSGFYLCAWSGAPYGYTFGSGTRLTVV.

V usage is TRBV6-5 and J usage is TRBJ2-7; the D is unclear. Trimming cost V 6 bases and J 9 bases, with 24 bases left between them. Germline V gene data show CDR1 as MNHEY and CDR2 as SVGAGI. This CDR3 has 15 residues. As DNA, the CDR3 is TGTGCCAGCAGACTGACGGGTACCCCCTCATTAGGGCAGTACTTC. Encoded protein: CASRLTGTPSLGQYF.

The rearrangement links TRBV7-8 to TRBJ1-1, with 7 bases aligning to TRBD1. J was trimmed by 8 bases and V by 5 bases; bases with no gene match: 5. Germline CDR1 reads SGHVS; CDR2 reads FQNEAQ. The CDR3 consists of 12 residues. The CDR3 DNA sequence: TGTGCCAGCAGCCTCGGGACAGCAGAAGCTTTCTTT. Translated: CASSLGTAEAFF.